The present T cell receptor (beta chain) was sequenced within a study of blood T cells in healthy people across ages (dated by TCRdb to the mid-2010s). Regarding the research as a whole: In model experiments, template switching captured roughly one uniquely barcoded TCR beta cDNA molecule for every two T cells. The study measured age-related changes in TCR beta repertoire diversity using deep sequencing normalized with unique cDNA molecular identifiers. The donors were split into four age groups: young (average about 15 years), middle-aged (39), aged (about 62) and long-lived (approximately 89). Donors of different ages were randomly distributed across sequencing lanes to avoid experimental bias. The study analyzed two additional independent replicas of 1 million unique cDNA reads from the same blood draw for two donors, one aged 18 to 29 and one aged 80 or older. On the study overall, not on this receptor specifically: As age increased, observed TCR beta diversity per million T cells dropped in a roughly linear way, and a significant reduction was already evident by age around 41. Conclusive comparison of naive and antigen-experienced compartments was prevented by the profiling of bulk unsorted PBMCs. Because the CMV infection status of the donors was unknown, age-related changes in expanded clonotypes may potentially have been confounded. Compared with the aged group, more naive CD4+ T cells, fewer expanded clones and increased TCR diversity were shown by the long-lived group, suggesting age selection. There was a strong correlation between observed TCR beta diversity and the percentage of naive T cells measured by flow cytometry. Estimates of total diversity based on one million sequenced T cells were considered lower bounds and underestimates.

This clonotype was detected a few times. Its specific antigen is unknown. The sample holds no much larger clone one base away, and base qualities are not on file. The receptor library was made with 5' RACE. These reads were obtained on an Illumina HiSeq 2500. A second 7 to 11 cycle PCR used a sample-barcoded 5' primer and a J-beta primer mix. A template-switch 5' adaptor carrying 12 random nucleotides introduced a unique molecular identifier onto each TCR beta cDNA molecule. At least 3 million CDR3-containing paired-end reads were obtained from each sample. First-strand cDNA synthesis was performed from all RNA using the Mint cDNA synthesis kit, with priming by a TRBC-specific oligonucleotide. Following uracil-DNA glycosylase treatment, all cDNA underwent a first 18-cycle PCR with the universal primers M1SS and BC2_uni_R. From the authors' description of their analysis: For normalization, 1 million high-quality reads, each with a distinct molecular identifier, were randomly selected from each sample. Instead of being binned into consensus sequences, reads that shared molecular identifiers were thrown out. MiTCR, set to a Q25 quality threshold and the strictest error-elimination algorithm, was used for CDR3 identification, clonotype clustering and error correction. Lower-bound total TCR beta diversity was estimated with a nonparametric unseen species model using Euler transformation. TCRdb reanalyzed the raw reads on its own, using fastp at Q25 for trimming and MiXCR for clone calling, and kept in-frame beta chains. Rows with a matching CDR3 protein are joined into one entry that keeps the most common DNA and genes. TCRdb's processing, not the study's, gives the V and J calls here. The table for this sample lists 1,500,000 or so distinct CDR3 sequences; approximately 59% of them were counted only once. Of the sample, 6.7% is held by the ten largest clones.

The 35 to 40 donors, aged about 6 to 100 years, were systemically healthy Caucasian individuals from Russia. Around 9.9 milliliters of peripheral blood were collected from each donor into EDTA-treated Vacutainer tubes. PBMCs were isolated by Ficoll-Paque density-gradient centrifugation, with at least 7 million obtained per sample. Trizol reagent was used to extract total RNA from PBMCs, with at least 6 micrograms per sample. For every donor, an aliquot of PBMCs went through flow cytometry to measure the percentages of naive CD45RAhigh/CD27high T cells. V sheds 1 base and J sheds 9 bases, leaving 10 bases between their ends. The germline V gene (reference sequence) yields DFQATT for CDR1 and SNEGSKA for CDR2. Inclusive of the bounding cysteine and phenylalanine, the CDR3 is 12 residues long. The sequence is cut down to CDR3 DNA, 36 bases in frame from base 1.

What was sequenced was blood. This sequence originates from a man aged 18-30 years in good health. This sequence uses TRBV20-1 and TRBJ2-4; the D segment cannot be called with confidence. The sequenced DNA: TGCAGTGCTAGAGGGCCACACGGCATTCAGTACTTC. The encoded protein is CSARGPHGIQYF.